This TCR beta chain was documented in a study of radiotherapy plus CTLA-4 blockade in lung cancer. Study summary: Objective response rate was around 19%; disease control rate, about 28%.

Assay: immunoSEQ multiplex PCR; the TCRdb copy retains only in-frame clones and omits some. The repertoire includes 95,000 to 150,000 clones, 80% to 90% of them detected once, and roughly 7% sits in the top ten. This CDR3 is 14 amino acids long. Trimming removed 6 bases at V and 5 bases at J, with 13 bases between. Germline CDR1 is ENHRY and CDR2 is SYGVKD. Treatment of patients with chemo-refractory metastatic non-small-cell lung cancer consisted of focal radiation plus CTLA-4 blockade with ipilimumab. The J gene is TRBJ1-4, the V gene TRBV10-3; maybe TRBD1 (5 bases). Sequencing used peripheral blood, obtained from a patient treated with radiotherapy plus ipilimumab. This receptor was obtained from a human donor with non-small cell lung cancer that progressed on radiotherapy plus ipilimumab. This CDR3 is CAIRGDYTNEKLFF. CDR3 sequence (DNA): TGTGCCATCAGGGGGGATTACACGAATGAAAAACTGTTTTTT.